Listed below are T cell receptor beta chains from one sample, sequenced in a study of T-cell reconstitution after alpha-beta-depleted transplantation in children. TCRdb redid the calling of the PCR reads with MiXCR, one entry per CDR3 protein. This table holds 75,000 to 90,000 distinct CDR3 sequences, around an eighth found once. Source: PBMCs, mostly from graft donor cells, taken 180 days after TCRalphabeta/CD19-depleted stem cell transplant. The source is a male patient aged 2-15 years who had a stem cell transplant for acute lymphoblastic leukemia, so the T cells may come from the graft donor. CDR3s include the opening cysteine and the closing phenylalanine or tryptophan. D genes are given only for firm matches. Clone sizes are given selectively: once, few, many, or a class where the clone is expanded.

clone_size: few
j_call: TRBJ1-2
v_call: TRBV12-3/TRBV12-4
d_call: .
cdr3_nt: TGTGCCAGCAGTTCAAGGGGGGCCCTCTATGGCTACACCTTC
cdr3_aa: CASSSRGALYGYTF

clone_size: many
j_call: TRBJ2-1
v_call: TRBV6-1
d_call: TRBD2
cdr3_nt: TGTGCCAGCAACCCTAATGGCGGGAGATCCTACAATGAGCAGTTCTTC
cdr3_aa: CASNPNGGRSYNEQFF

clone_size: .
j_call: TRBJ1-4
v_call: TRBV11-2
d_call: .
cdr3_nt: TGTGCCAGCAGCCCGAGGGGTAGGATTAGGGAAACTAATGAAAAACTGTTTTTT
cdr3_aa: CASSPRGRIRETNEKLFF

clone_size: once
j_call: TRBJ2-1
v_call: TRBV5-6
d_call: TRBD2
cdr3_nt: TGTGCCAGCAGCTGGGTCGGACTAGCGGGAACAACAAGGCAGAATGAGCAGTTCTTC
cdr3_aa: CASSWVGLAGTTRQNEQFF

clone_size: few
j_call: TRBJ2-7
v_call: TRBV28
d_call: .
cdr3_nt: TGTGCCAGCAGTCCGCTCAGGGGCCGAACCTACGAGCAGTACTTC
cdr3_aa: CASSPLRGRTYEQYF

clone_size: .
j_call: TRBJ2-5
v_call: TRBV7-9
d_call: .
cdr3_nt: TGTGCCAGCAGCCTCCGGGGACTTCAAGAGACCCAGTACTTC
cdr3_aa: CASSLRGLQETQYF

clone_size: few
j_call: TRBJ2-5
v_call: TRBV6-5
d_call: .
cdr3_nt: TGTGCCAGCAGTTCTCAGGATGTTTGGGAGACCCAGTACTTC
cdr3_aa: CASSSQDVWETQYF

clone_size: .
j_call: TRBJ1-2
v_call: TRBV19
d_call: .
cdr3_nt: TGTGCCAGTAGGTACAGGACTAACTATGGCTACACCTTC
cdr3_aa: CASRYRTNYGYTF

clone_size: many
j_call: TRBJ2-1
v_call: TRBV10-3
d_call: .
cdr3_nt: TGTGCCATCAACTTCATAGCGACCTTCTCCTACAATGAGCAGTTCTTC
cdr3_aa: CAINFIATFSYNEQFF

clone_size: .
j_call: TRBJ2-4
v_call: TRBV10-2
d_call: .
cdr3_nt: TGCGCCAGCAGTGAGTCGGTATACGGCCCTAGGCCCAAAAACATTCAGTACTTC
cdr3_aa: CASSESVYGPRPKNIQYF

clone_size: .
j_call: TRBJ2-5
v_call: TRBV24-1
d_call: .
cdr3_nt: TGTGCCACCAGTGATGGGGTTGAGACCCAGTACTTC
cdr3_aa: CATSDGVETQYF

clone_size: .
j_call: TRBJ2-2
v_call: TRBV7-7
d_call: TRBD2
cdr3_nt: TGTGCCAGCAGCCGGACTAGCGCTTTCACCGGGGAGCTGTTTTTT
cdr3_aa: CASSRTSAFTGELFF